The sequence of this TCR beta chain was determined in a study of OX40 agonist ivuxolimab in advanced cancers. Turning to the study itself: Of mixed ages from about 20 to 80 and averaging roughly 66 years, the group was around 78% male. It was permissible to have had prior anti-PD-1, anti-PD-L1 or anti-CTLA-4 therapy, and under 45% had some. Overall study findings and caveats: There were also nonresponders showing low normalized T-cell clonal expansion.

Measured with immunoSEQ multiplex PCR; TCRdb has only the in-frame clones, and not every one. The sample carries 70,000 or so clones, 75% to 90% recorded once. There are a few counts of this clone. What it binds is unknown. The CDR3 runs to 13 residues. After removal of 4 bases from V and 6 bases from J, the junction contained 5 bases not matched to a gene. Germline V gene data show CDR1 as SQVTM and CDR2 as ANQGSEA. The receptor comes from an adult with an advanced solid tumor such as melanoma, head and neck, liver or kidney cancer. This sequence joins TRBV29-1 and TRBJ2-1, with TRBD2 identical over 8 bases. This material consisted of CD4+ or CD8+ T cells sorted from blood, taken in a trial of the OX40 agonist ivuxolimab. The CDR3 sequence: CSVATGTSNEQFF. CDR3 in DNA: TGCAGCGTTGCGACCGGGACTAGCAATGAGCAGTTCTTC.